The 27 T cell receptor beta chains listed next were all sequenced from one sample in a study of identical twins. TCRdb re-called the 5' RACE reads through MiXCR, storing one row per CDR3 protein. The data contain 690,000 or so distinct CDR3 sequences, around 8.6% of them singletons. The same sample was also used in a study of yellow fever vaccine responses in identical twins.

Input material: PBMCs. These receptors all stem from a woman aged 18-35 years in good health.

This chain connects TRBV29-1 to TRBJ2-1; no clear D gene. CDR1 SQVTM and CDR2 ANQGSEA come from the germline V gene. This CDR3 region has 15 residues. V lost 0 bases to trimming and J lost 8 bases, with 17 bases between them. This CDR3 is CSVEDRARVSDEQFF. The CDR3, as DNA: TGCAGCGTTGAAGATCGGGCTAGGGTAAGCGATGAGCAGTTCTTC.

This clonotype showed up just a few times. This rearrangement joins TRBV21-1 to TRBJ2-1. TRBV21-1 is designated a pseudogene. The CDR3 has 12 residues. This chain's CDR3 is CASTPPYNEQFF. CDR3 nucleotide sequence: TGTGCCAGCACCCCACCCTACAATGAGCAGTTCTTC.

This chain connects TRBV27 to TRBJ2-2; D possibly corresponds to TRBD1 (6 bases). This CDR3 has 17 amino acids. The V end lost 7 bases, the J end lost 1 base, and 19 bases lay between the germline ends. Germline CDR1 is MNHEY and CDR2 is SMNVEV (reference sequence). CDR3 amino acids: CASIMLLRTENTGELFF. The CDR3 DNA follows: TGTGCCAGCATCATGCTCCTCCGGACAGAGAACACCGGGGAGCTGTTTTTT.

This clonotype was counted many times. The rearrangement links TRBV7-8 to TRBJ2-1; 7 nucleotides match TRBD2. CDR1 and CDR2 (germline): SGHVS, FQNEAQ. J lost 2 bases, V lost 2 bases, and 6 bases had no gene match. This CDR3 comprises 16 residues. The chain's CDR3 is CASSLIPSGTYNEQFF. Here the CDR3 DNA reads TGTGCCAGCAGCTTAATCCCTAGCGGTACCTACAATGAGCAGTTCTTC. The full variable domain, with the rest looked up from reference TRBV7-8 and TRBJ2-1, is GAGVSQSPRYKVAKRGQDVALRCDPISGHVSLFWYQQALGQGPEFLTYFQNEAQLDKSGLPSDRFFAERPEGSVSTLKIQRTQQEDSAVYLCASSLIPSGTYNEQFFGPGTRLTVL.

This clonotype has more than one count but fewer than ten. V gene TRBV20-1 combines with J gene TRBJ2-3; TRBD2 agrees at 9 bases. CDR3 length: 18 amino acids. V shed 3 bases and J 6 bases; nucleotides not matched to a gene: 19. Germline V gene sequence: CDR1 DFQATT, CDR2 SNEGSKA (reference sequence). The CDR3 region is CSASVSGRGVQVSDTQYF. CDR3 DNA sequence: TGCAGTGCTAGTGTTAGCGGGAGAGGGGTCCAAGTCTCCGATACGCAGTATTTT.

This clonotype was detected many times. The J gene is TRBJ1-5, the V gene TRBV4-3; D call uncertain. This CDR3 spans 16 amino acids. Germline-derived CDR1 and CDR2 are LGHNA and YSLEER. The V end lost 2 bases, the J end lost 1 base, and 12 bases lay between the germline ends. The CDR3 region has the DNA TGCGCCAGCAGCCAACGCGCAGGTCGCAGCAATCAGCCCCAGCATTTT. Its translation: CASSQRAGRSNQPQHF.

This clonotype occurred a few times. The rearrangement links TRBV6-5 to TRBJ2-7; no clear D. Germline V gene data show CDR1 as MNHEY and CDR2 as SVGAGI. The V end was cut by 2 bases, the J end by 9 bases, with 14 bases between. The CDR3 runs 13 residues. The CDR3 nucleotides read TGTGCCAGCAGTTACATTGGCCCACCGGGGCAGTACTTC. It specifies CASSYIGPPGQYF.

There are a few counts of this clonotype. This chain connects TRBV5-6 to TRBJ1-2; TRBD1 matches at 10 bases. CDR3 length: 12 residues. CDR1 is SGHDT and CDR2 is YYEEEE in the germline V gene. V shed 4 bases and J 10 bases; nucleotides not matched to a gene: 4. The DNA of the CDR3 is TGTGCCAGCAGCGCCGGGACAGGGGACTACACCTTC. It specifies CASSAGTGDYTF. Full variable domain (outside the CDR3, taken from reference TRBV5-6 and TRBJ1-2): DAGVTQSPTHLIKTRGQQVTLRCSPKSGHDTVSWYQQALGQGPQFIFQYYEEEERQRGNFPDRFSGHQFPNYSSELNVNALLLGDSALYLCASSAGTGDYTFGSGTRLTVV.

This clonotype came up many times. The chain employs TRBV9 and TRBJ2-1; the D is unclear. The germline gives CDR1 SGDLS, CDR2 YYNGEE. This CDR3 comprises 15 residues. Trimming took 4 bases from V and 6 from J, leaving 17 bases between them. The CDR3 DNA is TGTGCCAGCAGCACTTACAGTAACCCATTCAATGAGCAGTTCTTC. As protein: CASSTYSNPFNEQFF.

This clonotype occurred many times. V gene TRBV20-1 combines with J gene TRBJ2-2; D remains ambiguous. V was clipped by 4 bases and J by 2 bases, with 14 bases between them. Germline values: CDR1 DFQATT, CDR2 SNEGSKA (reference sequence). The CDR3 extends over 15 amino acids. The CDR3 here is CSAIFSARNTGELFF. The CDR3 DNA sequence: TGCAGTGCTATTTTCTCGGCGCGTAACACCGGGGAGCTGTTTTTT.

This clonotype has just a few counts. The V and J genes are TRBV10-3 and TRBJ2-3; TRBD2 matches 8 bases. The CDR3 consists of 14 residues. The germline V gene encodes CDR1 ENHRY and CDR2 SYGVKD. V was pared by 6 bases and J by 2 bases, with 4 bases of the junction left unmatched. For the CDR3, the DNA is TGTGCCATCAGCACTAGCGGCCTCACAGATACGCAGTATTTT. As protein: CAISTSGLTDTQYF.

This clonotype occurred many times. J is TRBJ1-2 and V is TRBV28; 7 bases fit TRBD1. Germline values: CDR1 MDHEN, CDR2 SYDVKM. J gave up 8 bases and V 5 bases, and 14 bases lay outside the gene matches. CDR3 size: 15 residues. The CDR3 spells CASSIRDRPLQGYTF. The CDR3 DNA sequence: TGTGCCAGCAGTATCCGGGACAGACCACTTCAAGGCTACACCTTC.

This clonotype has at least ten counts. The V call is TRBV29-1, the J call TRBJ2-7, with 7 nucleotides matching TRBD2. Germline-derived CDR1 and CDR2 are SQVTM and ANQGSEA. V lost 5 bases, J lost 6 bases, and 10 bases stayed unmatched. The CDR3 consists of 13 residues. The CDR3 sequence: CSVLTWWEGEQYF. As DNA, the CDR3 is TGCAGCGTTCTGACCTGGTGGGAGGGCGAGCAGTACTTC.

At least ten counts were recorded for this clonotype. The chain employs TRBV6-5 and TRBJ2-2; D remains ambiguous. V lost 4 bases, J lost 5 bases, and 14 bases lay in between. Germline V gene data show CDR1 as MNHEY and CDR2 as SVGAGI. The CDR3 extends over 15 amino acids. CDR3 DNA sequence: TGTGCCAGCAGTTTTTTAGCCCTTGGGACCGGGGAGCTGTTTTTT. Its translation is CASSFLALGTGELFF.

The chain links TRBV6-1 to TRBJ2-5; 11 bases line up with TRBD2. The CDR3 loop spans 16 amino acids. Germline CDR1 is MNHNS and CDR2 is SASEGT. V dropped 5 bases and J dropped 4; count of bases not matched to a gene: 9. The CDR3 region is CASSNQGLAVLETQYF. The DNA for the CDR3 is TGTGCCAGCAGTAATCAGGGACTAGCGGTTCTAGAGACCCAGTACTTC.

This clonotype was counted between two and nine times. The DNA for the CDR3 is TGTGCCAGCAGCTTAGTCGAGGGAGATACGCAGTATTTT. This codes for CASSLVEGDTQYF. This sequence joins TRBV7-6 and TRBJ2-3, with TRBD2 as a possible D gene (5 bases). From germline, CDR1 is SGHVS and CDR2 FNYEAQ. The CDR3 spans 13 residues. Trimming shortened V by 1 base and J by 5 bases, and 7 bases separated the two germline ends.

This clonotype was detected a few times. The chain combines TRBV28 with TRBJ2-3; 9 bases agree with TRBD1. The CDR3 is made up of 17 amino acids. Germline V gene data show CDR1 as MDHEN and CDR2 as SYDVKM. V dropped 4 bases and J dropped 3; count of bases not matched to a gene: 11. CDR3 in amino acids: CASSSIPGQGGTDTQYF. DNA of the CDR3: TGTGCCAGCAGTTCGATTCCGGGACAGGGAGGGACAGATACGCAGTATTTT.

CDR3 DNA: TGCAGCGTTGAGGGGACTAGCGGGAGTATGATTCAGTACTTC. Translated, it gives CSVEGTSGSMIQYF. This sequence joins TRBV29-1 and TRBJ2-4; 14 bases map to TRBD2. The germline V gene has CDR1 SQVTM and CDR2 ANQGSEA. This CDR3 comprises 14 residues. V shed 3 bases and J 10 bases; nucleotides not matched to a gene: 5.

The rearrangement uses TRBV6-2 or TRBV6-3 and TRBJ1-1; D gene unclear. With 2 bases removed from V and 0 bases from J, the gap between germline ends came to 7 bases. The CDR3 contains 14 residues. The germline V gene encodes CDR1 MNHEY and CDR2 SVGEGT. The CDR3 coding sequence is TGTGCCAGCAGTTACGCAGAACTGAACACTGAAGCTTTCTTT. It codes for CASSYAELNTEAFF.

The chain uses TRBV13 and TRBJ2-3; 8 positions agree with TRBD2. Germline trimming cut 2 bases from V and 2 bases from J; bases unmatched to any gene: 9. This CDR3 is 17 amino acids long. Germline V CDR1 and CDR2: PRHDT, FYEKMQ (reference sequence). Here the CDR3 reads CASSLLRGGPLTDTQYF. The CDR3 DNA sequence: TGTGCCAGCAGCTTACTTCGGGGGGGGCCCCTCACAGATACGCAGTATTTT.

The J gene is TRBJ2-7, the V gene TRBV2; the D is unclear. The V gene's germline CDR1 is SNHLY and CDR2 FYNNEI. V was shortened by 8 bases and J by 2 bases, with 10 bases between the two germline ends. CDR3 size: 12 residues. CDR3 in amino acids: CASHGRPYEQYF. CDR3 DNA: TGTGCCAGCCACGGACGTCCCTACGAGCAGTACTTC.

This chain's CDR3 is CASSDLPGLAGGNQETQYF. As DNA, the CDR3 is TGTGCCAGCAGTGATCTCCCGGGACTAGCGGGAGGTAACCAAGAGACCCAGTACTTC. This chain connects TRBV2 to TRBJ2-5; 15 bases fit TRBD2. Germline assignment: CDR1 SNHLY and CDR2 FYNNEI. CDR3 length: 19 amino acids. The J segment lost 0 bases and the V segment lost 3 bases, leaving 8 bases of the junction unmatched. The full variable domain, in which reference TRBV2 and TRBJ2-5 provide the parts outside the CDR3, is EPEVTQTPSHQVTQMGQEVILRCVPISNHLYFYWYRQILGQKVEFLVSFYNNEISEKSEIFDDQFSVERPDGSNFTLKIRSTKLEDSAMYFCASSDLPGLAGGNQETQYFGPGTRLLVL.

This clonotype was seen more than once but under ten times. The chain couples TRBV14 to TRBJ2-1; 7 positions match TRBD1. The germline gives CDR1 SGHDN, CDR2 FVKESK. This CDR3 comprises 15 residues. With 5 bases clipped from V and 5 bases from J, the junction kept 9 bases outside the gene matches. DNA of the CDR3: TGTGCCAGCAGCTATCGACAGGGTGCACACAATGAGCAGTTCTTC. This gives the protein CASSYRQGAHNEQFF.

This sequence joins TRBV7-9 and TRBJ2-2; perhaps D is TRBD1 or TRBD2 (5 bases each). The CDR3 is made up of 13 amino acids. CDR1 is SEHNR and CDR2 is FQNEAQ in the germline V gene (reference sequence). The V gene lost 9 bases and the J gene lost 0 bases, with 8 bases spanning the gap. Here the CDR3 DNA reads TGTGCCAGAGAGGGGCCGAACACCGGGGAGCTGTTTTTT. Protein sequence: CAREGPNTGELFF.

The rearrangement links TRBV20-1 to TRBJ1-4, with D unresolved. In germline, CDR1 is DFQATT, CDR2 SNEGSKA (reference sequence). Deletions cut 2 bases from V and 5 bases from J, with 9 bases between. The CDR3 totals 13 residues. Here the CDR3 DNA reads TGCAGTGCTAGATTGTCGGGGAATGAAAAACTGTTTTTT. This codes for CSARLSGNEKLFF.

The V call is TRBV4-3, the J call TRBJ2-7; 8 bases fit TRBD2. V was clipped by 0 bases and J by 5 bases; unmatched bases: 3. The CDR3 totals 14 residues. In germline, CDR1 is LGHNA, CDR2 YSLEER. The CDR3 reads CASSQDGGRNEQYF. DNA for the CDR3: TGCGCCAGCAGCCAAGATGGCGGGAGGAACGAGCAGTACTTC.

In this sample, this clonotype turned up a few times. Relative to the germline gene, one junction end is altered; a read error may explain this. The chain combines TRBV10-3 with TRBJ2-1, with 14 bases identical to TRBD2. The germline V gene has CDR1 ENHRY and CDR2 SYGVKD. The CDR3 runs 17 residues. The CDR3 loop reads CAIRGTSGSSGYDEQFF. The CDR3 DNA reads TGTGCCATCAGGGGGACTAGCGGGAGTTCTGGCTACGATGAGCAGTTCTTC.